This is a list of T cell receptor beta chains from one sample in a study of radiation and T cells in renal cell carcinoma. Libraries were prepared by immunoSEQ multiplex PCR; TCRdb keeps only in-frame clonotypes and omits some of them. The table has approximately 15,000 clones, more than 55% seen once. The sample in question was tumor tissue, obtained from a patient whose treatment was nephrectomy without radiotherapy. The source of these receptors is a man aged 40-50 years with renal cell carcinoma. The CDR3 runs from the conserved cysteine through the conserved F or W.

CDR3 protein,V gene,J gene
CATSRDLQGRYGYTF,TRBV15,TRBJ1-2
CAVSRGGLRSYEQYF,TRBV6-1,TRBJ2-7
CASSSGPQHF,TRBV28,TRBJ1-5
CASSPGDLRNTEAFF,TRBV5-4,TRBJ1-1
CASSSGGLSYEQYF,TRBV5-4,TRBJ2-7
CASSGTGSKGELFF,TRBV7-3,TRBJ2-2
CASTATGPSNQPQHF,TRBV10-1,TRBJ1-5
CASSSPDSANYGYTF,TRBV5-1,TRBJ1-2
CSAGTNKHRYGYTF,TRBV29-1,TRBJ1-2
CASSNRDSKYEQYF,TRBV6-5,TRBJ2-7
CASSASGGYNEQFF,TRBV5-1,TRBJ2-1
CASSPGLSWEETQYF,TRBV7-2,TRBJ2-5
CASSTGQGSTGELFF,TRBV27,TRBJ2-2
CASSEGQATYEQYF,TRBV5-4,TRBJ2-7
CASSETGTENTEAFF,TRBV10-1,TRBJ1-1
CASGSTEAFF,TRBV6-6,TRBJ1-1
CASSEAPVQGGETQYF,TRBV2,TRBJ2-5
CASSVAVGGNTEAFF,TRBV9,TRBJ1-1
CASSEPSGGTDTQYF,TRBV6-1,TRBJ2-3
CASSPTVMNTEAFF,TRBV18,TRBJ1-1
CASMQTGTFPFTLHF,TRBV5-5,TRBJ1-6
CASSLAGGYVEAFF,TRBV5-1,TRBJ1-1
CASSVDESPLHF,TRBV9,TRBJ1-6
CASSELGGGYTF,TRBV2,TRBJ1-2
CASNQGLSEQFF,TRBV14,TRBJ2-1
CASSLQEGGSPLHF,TRBV19,TRBJ1-6
CASSISGGAIDTQYF,TRBV6-5,TRBJ2-3
CASSARTGDSYEQYF,TRBV18,TRBJ2-7
CASSVAVKGGLFF,TRBV9,TRBJ2-2
CASSKPGRWETQYF,TRBV5-4,TRBJ2-5
CASSGKEGTEAFF,TRBV6-4,TRBJ1-1
CASSLETRMNTEAFF,TRBV7-8,TRBJ1-1
CASSVVPSNTGELFF,TRBV9,TRBJ2-2
CASNSVNTEAFF,TRBV28,TRBJ1-1
CASSPRLGQDTGELFF,TRBV18,TRBJ2-2
CASSQDKSGWRSGANTGELFF,TRBV4-2,TRBJ2-2
CASRNYASRGSYNEQFF,TRBV2,TRBJ2-1
CASSLVPQGTEAFF,TRBV11-2,TRBJ1-1
CASSSPLQRSLGYGYTF,TRBV5-1,TRBJ1-2
CASSLSSSFDRGFHYGYTF,TRBV5-1,TRBJ1-2
CSLPGQNYGYTF,TRBV29-1,TRBJ1-2
CASSRAGNEKLFF,TRBV6-5,TRBJ1-4
CASSRTPGTGGIGGYTF,TRBV4-3,TRBJ1-2
CASSQAASGGRNNEQFF,TRBV4-2,TRBJ2-1
CASSQVRESNYGYTF,TRBV4-1,TRBJ1-2
CASRPGTGDGNTIYF,TRBV5-1,TRBJ1-3
CASSVAWVDTQYF,TRBV9,TRBJ2-3
CASSSYTGGRTEAFF,TRBV11-2,TRBJ1-1
CASSEGLAGGPTGELFF,TRBV9,TRBJ2-2
CASSPRRVTGLETQYF,TRBV5-1,TRBJ2-5
CAISGTDNAYGYTF,TRBV10-3,TRBJ1-2
CASSYTGGAATEAFF,TRBV6-5,TRBJ1-1
CASSYTGGGELFF,TRBV6-6,TRBJ2-2
CASSLELARETQYF,TRBV5-6,TRBJ2-5
CASSRDRLSSGNTIYF,TRBV4-2,TRBJ1-3